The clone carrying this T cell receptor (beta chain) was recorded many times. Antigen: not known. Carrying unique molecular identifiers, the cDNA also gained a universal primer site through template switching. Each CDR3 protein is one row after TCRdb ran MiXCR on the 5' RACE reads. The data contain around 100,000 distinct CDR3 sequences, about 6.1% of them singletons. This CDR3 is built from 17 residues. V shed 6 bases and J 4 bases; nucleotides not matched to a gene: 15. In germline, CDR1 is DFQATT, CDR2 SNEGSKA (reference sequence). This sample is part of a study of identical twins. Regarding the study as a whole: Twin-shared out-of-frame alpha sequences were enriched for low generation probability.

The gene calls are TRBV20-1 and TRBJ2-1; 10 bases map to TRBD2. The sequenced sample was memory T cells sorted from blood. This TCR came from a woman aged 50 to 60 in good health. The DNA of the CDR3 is TGCAGTGCCCAGCGGGCAGCGGGAGGGGTCGGATACAATGAGCAGTTCTTC. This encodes CSAQRAAGGVGYNEQFF.